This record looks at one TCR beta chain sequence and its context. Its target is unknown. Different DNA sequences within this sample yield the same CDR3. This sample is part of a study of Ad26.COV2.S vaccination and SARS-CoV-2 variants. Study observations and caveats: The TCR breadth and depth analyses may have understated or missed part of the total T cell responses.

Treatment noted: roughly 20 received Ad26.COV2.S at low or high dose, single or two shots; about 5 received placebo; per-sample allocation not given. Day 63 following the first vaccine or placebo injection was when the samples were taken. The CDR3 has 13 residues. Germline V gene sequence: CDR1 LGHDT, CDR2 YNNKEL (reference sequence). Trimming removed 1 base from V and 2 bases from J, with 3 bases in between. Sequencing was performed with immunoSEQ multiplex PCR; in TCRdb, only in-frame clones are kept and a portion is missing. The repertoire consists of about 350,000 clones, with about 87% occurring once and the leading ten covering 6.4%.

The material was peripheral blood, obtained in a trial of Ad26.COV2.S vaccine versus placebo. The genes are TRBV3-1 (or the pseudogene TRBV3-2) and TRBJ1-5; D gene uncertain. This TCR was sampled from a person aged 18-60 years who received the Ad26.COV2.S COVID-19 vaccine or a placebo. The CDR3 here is CASSQVGNQPQHF. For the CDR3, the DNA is TGTGCCAGCAGCCAAGTAGGCAATCAGCCCCAGCATTTT.